Sequencing of this T cell receptor (beta chain) was carried out in a study of neurological immune-mediated disorders. This clonotype has ten or more counts. V lost 6 bases to trimming and J lost 6 bases; unmatched junction nucleotides: 12. The CDR3 runs to 15 residues. Per germline, CDR1 DFQATT and CDR2 SNEGSKA (reference sequence). TCRdb called the 5' RACE reads again in MiXCR, with one record for every CDR3 protein. The repertoire holds 85,000 to 90,000 distinct CDR3 sequences, with approximately 3.5% as singletons. The chain has TRBV20-1 and TRBJ2-1; the match to TRBD2 covers 9 bases. The clonotype comes from a woman in her 50s with multiple sclerosis. Input material: PBMCs. The CDR3 protein is CSALYRGGARNEQFF. The CDR3 nucleotides read TGCAGTGCGCTCTACCGCGGGGGGGCTCGCAATGAGCAGTTCTTC.